A single sample gave rise to the 30 T cell receptor beta chains below, sequenced in a study of blood T cell repertoires in COVID-19. Profiling relied on immunoSEQ multiplex PCR, and the TCRdb table lists in-frame clones only, not all of them. The sample holds 250,000 to 350,000 clones, about 92% seen once. Sequencing input: PBMCs or T cells enriched from blood (not recorded which). Receptor source: a woman under 40 who had recovered from COVID-19.

V gene TRBV5-1 combines with J gene TRBJ2-2; 12 nucleotides match TRBD1. The CDR3 runs 15 residues. V lost 4 bases to trimming and J lost 6 bases; unmatched junction nucleotides: 4. Germline lookup yields CDR1 SGHRS and CDR2 YFSETQ. CDR3 in DNA: TGCGCCAGCAGCAAGGGACAGGGGGCCGCCGGGGAGCTGTTTTTT. It yields the protein CASSKGQGAAGELFF.

This chain's CDR3 is CASRSPGQESSYEQYF. CDR3 in DNA: TGTGCCAGCAGATCTCCGGGACAGGAGAGCTCCTACGAGCAGTACTTC. The V gene is TRBV6-6, the J gene TRBJ2-7, with 8 nucleotides matching TRBD1. Germline V CDR1 and CDR2: MNHNY, SVGAGI (reference sequence). The CDR3 loop spans 16 amino acids. With 6 bases clipped from V and 0 bases from J, the junction kept 10 bases outside the gene matches.

V is TRBV7-2 and J is TRBJ2-7, with 8 bases that match TRBD2. CDR3 length equals 15 residues. V lost 2 bases to trimming and J lost 1 base; unmatched junction nucleotides: 4. Per the germline V gene, CDR1 is SGHTA and CDR2 is FQGNSA. CDR3 DNA sequence: TGTGCCAGCAGCTTAAGGCCTAGCGGGTCCTACGAGCAGTACTTC. It is translated as CASSLRPSGSYEQYF.

The rearrangement joins TRBV5-5 to TRBJ2-2; TRBD1 is a possible D gene (5 bases). This CDR3 comprises 15 residues. V lost 4 bases to trimming and J lost 1 base, with 11 bases between them. CDR1 is SGHKS, CDR2 YYEKEE, per germline (reference sequence). CDR3 sequence (DNA): TGTGCCAGCAGCGTAAACAGGAAGAACACCGGGGAGCTGTTTTTT. This gives the protein CASSVNRKNTGELFF.

The gene calls are TRBV27 and TRBJ2-1; TRBD2 matches 8 bases. In germline, CDR1 is MNHEY, CDR2 SMNVEV (reference sequence). The CDR3 loop spans 14 amino acids. Trimming cost V 7 bases and J 5 bases; bases outside gene matches: 7. CDR3 sequence: CASTRAGVNNEQFF. For the CDR3, the DNA is TGTGCCAGCACCCGAGCGGGAGTTAACAATGAGCAGTTCTTC.

The chain links TRBV29-1 to TRBJ2-7, with 10 bases lining up with TRBD1. The CDR3 is made up of 15 amino acids. The germline CDR1 and CDR2 sequences are SQVTM and ANQGSEA. V trimming: 1 base; J trimming: 4 bases; junction bases outside the gene matches: 7. DNA for the CDR3: TGCAGCGTTGAAGGGGGACAGGGGAGTGGGTACGAGCAGTACTTC. This translates into CSVEGGQGSGYEQYF.

The chain couples TRBV5-4 to TRBJ1-3; no clear D gene. Germline CDR1 is SGHNT and CDR2 is YYREEE (reference sequence). V lost 4 bases, J lost 6 bases, and 14 bases lay in between. The CDR3 is 14 amino acids. The CDR3 here is CASSPGGMENTIYF. CDR3 bases: TGTGCCAGCAGCCCCGGAGGGATGGAAAACACCATATATTTT.

The V and J genes are TRBV27 and TRBJ1-2; D is undetermined. The CDR3 loop spans 14 amino acids. Germline assignment: CDR1 MNHEY and CDR2 SMNVEV (reference sequence). V lost 5 bases and J lost 1, with 11 bases in between. This CDR3 reads CASSRGPLNYGYTF. The CDR3 bases are TGTGCCAGCAGTCGTGGGCCCCTTAACTATGGCTACACCTTC.

The rearrangement links TRBV7-3 to TRBJ1-1; D is uncertain. CDR3 length equals 13 residues. V lost 0 bases to trimming and J lost 4 bases, with 6 bases between them. Germline CDR1 is SGHTA and CDR2 is FQGTGA. The CDR3 sequence is CASSLTPGTEAFF. For the CDR3, the DNA is TGTGCCAGCAGCTTAACTCCCGGCACTGAAGCTTTCTTT.

This clone was seen once. J is TRBJ1-5 and V is TRBV20-1; 7 bases align to TRBD1. This CDR3 is 15 amino acids long. V gave up 3 bases and J gave up 7 bases; unmatched junction bases: 12. In germline, CDR1 is DFQATT, CDR2 SNEGSKA (reference sequence). CDR3 amino acids: CSASLPDRMGQPQHF. In DNA, the CDR3 is TGCAGTGCTAGTCTCCCGGACAGGATGGGCCAGCCCCAGCATTTT.

The DNA for the CDR3 is TGTGCCAGCAGCCTCTTAGGCACAGATACGCAGTATTTT. Encoded protein: CASSLLGTDTQYF. The V gene is TRBV3-1 (or the pseudogene TRBV3-2), the J gene TRBJ2-3; D not resolved. CDR1 and CDR2 from the germline V gene are LGHDT and YNNKEL (reference sequence). Trimming pared 4 bases from V and 1 base from J, leaving 6 bases between. The CDR3 extends over 13 amino acids.

V is TRBV3-1 (or the pseudogene TRBV3-2) and J is TRBJ1-1; 7 nucleotides match TRBD1. V was pared by 5 bases and J by 1 base, with 10 bases of the junction left unmatched. CDR3 length: 16 residues. Germline CDR1 and CDR2: LGHDT and YNNKEL (reference sequence). The CDR3, as DNA: TGTGCCAGCAGCACACGTACCGGGACAGCGAACACTGAAGCTTTCTTT. Translation gives CASSTRTGTANTEAFF.

The chain uses TRBV4-3 and TRBJ1-2; 7 bases align to TRBD1. This CDR3 is 18 amino acids long. J lost 4 bases, V lost 0 bases, and 14 bases had no gene match. From germline, CDR1 is LGHNA and CDR2 YSLEER. CDR3 sequence reads: CASSQEVVRGQNFYGYTF. CDR3 nucleotides: TGCGCCAGCAGCCAAGAAGTCGTTAGGGGACAGAACTTCTATGGCTACACCTTC.

The chain employs TRBV6-5 and TRBJ2-3, with D possibly matching TRBD1 (6 bases). CDR3 length: 14 residues. Germline V gives CDR1 MNHEY, CDR2 SVGAGI. V lost 7 bases and J 3 bases, leaving 14 bases between the germline ends. CDR3 in DNA: TGTGCCAGCACCCCTCAGGGGCCGACAGATACGCAGTATTTT. Translated: CASTPQGPTDTQYF.

The chain is built from TRBV28 and TRBJ2-7, with a tentative D call TRBD1 (5 bases). V lost 3 bases and J 4 bases, leaving 10 bases between the germline ends. Germline V gene sequence: CDR1 MDHEN, CDR2 SYDVKM. There are 13 residues in the CDR3. CDR3 nucleotides: TGTGCCAGCAGTTTTGACAGCTCTTACGAGCAGTACTTC. Protein: CASSFDSSYEQYF.

As to this clone: Mismatch with germline at one junction end may stem from a read error. This chain uses TRBV19 with TRBJ1-1; D is ambiguous. This CDR3 has 13 amino acids. Germline V gene lookup returns CDR1 LNHDA and CDR2 SQIVND (reference sequence). This CDR3 is CASSILTAGLPVF. DNA for the CDR3: TGTGCCAGTAGTATATTAACGGCAGGCTTACCCGTCTTT.

J is TRBJ2-2 and V is TRBV2; 8 positions match TRBD1. J gave up 2 bases and V 6 bases, and 5 bases lay outside the gene matches. This CDR3 spans 15 amino acids. The germline V gene has CDR1 SNHLY and CDR2 FYNNEI. CDR3 in DNA: TGTGCCAGCAGGACCACAGGGGGTAACACCGGGGAGCTGTTTTTT. It encodes CASRTTGGNTGELFF.

The J gene is TRBJ2-3, the V gene TRBV7-3, with 10 bases lining up with TRBD2. Germline assignment: CDR1 SGHTA and CDR2 FQGTGA. V lost 4 bases and J lost 1; bases outside the gene matches: 2. The CDR3 is 15 residues long. The DNA of the CDR3 is TGTGCCAGCAGCTCAACTAGCGGGGGCACAGATACGCAGTATTTT. It yields the protein CASSSTSGGTDTQYF.

The CDR3 region has the DNA TGCGCCAGCAGTATAGCGGGAGTGGGGTCCTACGAGCAGTACTTC. Protein product: CASSIAGVGSYEQYF. This rearrangement joins TRBV5-1 to TRBJ2-7; the match to TRBD2 covers 9 bases. The CDR3 runs to 15 residues. The ends lost 5 bases at V and 1 base at J; junction bases unmatched: 7. The germline V gene has CDR1 SGHRS and CDR2 YFSETQ.

This chain links TRBV5-4 with TRBJ1-6; 11 bases match TRBD1. Trimming removed 3 bases from V and 9 bases from J; junction bases left unmatched: 2. Germline lookup yields CDR1 SGHNT and CDR2 YYREEE (reference sequence). There are 14 residues in the CDR3. The CDR3 reads CASSSDRGPSPLHF. CDR3 sequence (DNA): TGTGCCAGCAGCTCGGACAGGGGGCCTTCACCCCTCCACTTT.

The chain is built from TRBV6-5 and TRBJ2-4, with TRBD2 matching over 7 bases. The CDR3 is made up of 11 amino acids. V trimming: 10 bases; J trimming: 5 bases; junction bases outside the gene matches: 2. The germline V gene has CDR1 MNHEY and CDR2 SVGAGI. The CDR3 nucleotides read TGTGCCACCGGGAGGCAAAACATTCAGTACTTC. Protein product: CATGRQNIQYF.

The sample holds a few counts of this clone. J is TRBJ2-7 and V is TRBV4-2, with 9 bases lining up with TRBD2. The CDR3 runs to 15 residues. After removal of 1 base from V and 5 bases from J, the junction contained 6 bases not matched to a gene. CDR1 and CDR2 (germline): LGHNA, YNFKEQ. The chain's CDR3 is CASSQALASGDEQYF. CDR3 nucleotide sequence: TGTGCCAGCAGCCAAGCACTGGCTAGCGGGGACGAGCAGTACTTC.

This clone was observed once. Other DNA sequences in the same sample also yield this CDR3. CDR3 sequence: CASSLGPGYNEQFF. DNA of the CDR3: TGTGCCAGCAGCTTGGGGCCAGGTTACAATGAGCAGTTCTTC. This rearrangement joins TRBV11-2 to TRBJ2-1; D is perhaps TRBD1 (5 bases). This CDR3 comprises 14 residues. Deletions cut 3 bases from V and 4 bases from J, with 10 bases between. Germline assignment: CDR1 SGHAT and CDR2 FQNNGV.

The chain couples TRBV28 to TRBJ1-3, with 7 bases matching TRBD1. The germline V gene has CDR1 MDHEN and CDR2 SYDVKM. The V gene end was trimmed by 5 bases and the J gene end by 4 bases; junction bases not matched to a gene: 8. The CDR3 spans 15 residues. The CDR3 bases are TGTGCCAGCAGTCCAGGGGGAGTTTTAGGAAACACCATATATTTT. The encoded protein is CASSPGGVLGNTIYF.

The J gene is TRBJ2-1, the V gene TRBV29-1; TRBD2 aligns across 13 bases. Germline CDR1 and CDR2: SQVTM and ANQGSEA. The junction had 10 bases not matched to a gene; V was cut back by 5 bases and J by 6 bases. The CDR3 loop spans 16 amino acids. CDR3 amino acids: CSVPPGLAGHFNEQFF. DNA for the CDR3: TGCAGCGTTCCCCCGGGACTAGCGGGACACTTCAATGAGCAGTTCTTC.

This clone was recorded a few times. The chain uses TRBV24-1 and TRBJ1-6, with 9 bases lining up with TRBD1. The CDR3 has 18 residues. The germline gives CDR1 KGHDR, CDR2 SFDVKD. The trim removed 0 bases at V and 10 bases at J, leaving 12 bases unmatched. CDR3 region: CATSDLQDPGQGRSPLHF. DNA for the CDR3: TGTGCCACCAGTGATTTGCAAGACCCTGGACAGGGGCGCTCACCCCTCCACTTT.

V and J are TRBV28 and TRBJ2-1; a possible D gene is TRBD1 (5 bases). The CDR3 spans 15 residues. Germline-derived CDR1 and CDR2 are MDHEN and SYDVKM. The V end lost 3 bases, the J end lost 6 bases, and 15 bases lay between the germline ends. For the CDR3, the DNA is TGTGCCAGCAGTTTTCCAGGGTATGAAGGCAATGAGCAGTTCTTC. It specifies CASSFPGYEGNEQFF.

Many counts were recorded for this clone. This sequence joins TRBV7-8 and TRBJ1-5; tentatively, D is TRBD1 (5 bases). Germline V gene sequence: CDR1 SGHVS, CDR2 FQNEAQ. CDR3 length equals 13 residues. V lost 1 base and J 4 bases, leaving 5 bases between the germline ends. CDR3 sequence: CASSLDRNQPQHF. CDR3 nucleotides: TGTGCCAGCAGCTTAGACAGGAATCAGCCCCAGCATTTT.

The genes are TRBV12-5 and TRBJ2-1; perhaps TRBD2 as D (5 bases). In germline, CDR1 is LGHNT, CDR2 FRNRAP. The CDR3 loop spans 13 amino acids. V gave up 4 bases and J gave up 7 bases, with 11 bases separating them. CDR3 bases: TGTGCTAGTGGTTCCCCACGAGGGAATGAGCAGTTCTTC. This gives the protein CASGSPRGNEQFF.

V and J are TRBV5-1 and TRBJ2-7; 8 bases line up with TRBD1. The J segment lost 2 bases and the V segment lost 4 bases, leaving 5 bases of the junction unmatched. The CDR3 loop spans 14 amino acids. The germline V gene has CDR1 SGHRS and CDR2 YFSETQ. The CDR3 sequence is CASSLPTGAYEQYF. CDR3 nucleotides: TGCGCCAGCAGCCTCCCGACAGGGGCCTACGAGCAGTACTTC.